These 12 T cell receptor beta chains came from one sample sequenced in a study of human T cells and chemical hapten exposure. Each CDR3 protein gets one entry after TCRdb re-called the RACE reads with MiXCR. The sample lists 95,000 to 150,000 distinct CDR3 sequences, 12% to 15% occurring once. Time point here: patch test 1, 2 weeks after DPC sensitization. Specified treatment: therapeutic diphenylcyclopropenone sensitization with weekly scalp DPC. Sequencing was performed on whole blood, taken in connection with sensitization to the hapten diphenylcyclopropenone (DPC). These receptors were obtained from a young man with alopecia areata. Some clones in this sample may be carry-over from other donors' samples.

This clonotype was observed a handful of times. The chain joins TRBV6-5 to TRBJ2-3; D perhaps matches TRBD2 (5 bases). Germline CDR1 is MNHEY and CDR2 is SVGAGI. This CDR3 has 14 amino acids. Trimming shortened V by 6 bases and J by 6 bases, and 16 bases separated the two germline ends. This chain's CDR3 is CASSPERGWDTQYF. The CDR3 DNA reads TGTGCCAGCAGCCCTGAACGGGGATGGGATACGCAGTATTTT.

In its sample, this clonotype was seen many times. V usage is TRBV6-6 and J usage is TRBJ1-1, with 8 nucleotides matching TRBD1. Per germline, CDR1 MNHNY and CDR2 SVGAGI (reference sequence). V was pared by 6 bases and J by 4 bases, with 7 bases of the junction left unmatched. The CDR3 loop spans 14 amino acids. The chain's CDR3 is CASRPQGGSTEAFF. CDR3 nucleotides: TGTGCCAGCAGGCCACAGGGGGGATCCACTGAAGCTTTCTTT.

J is TRBJ2-3 and V is TRBV7-6; 7 bases fit TRBD1. V lost 2 bases to trimming and J lost 4 bases; unmatched junction nucleotides: 3. The CDR3 is 14 amino acids. Germline CDR1 SGHVS, CDR2 FNYEAQ. DNA for the CDR3: TGTGCCAGCAGCTTATACCAGGGGGCAGATACGCAGTATTTT. It codes for CASSLYQGADTQYF. Together with reference TRBV7-6 and TRBJ2-3, the CDR3 gives the full variable domain: GAGVSQSPRYKVTKRGQDVALRCDPISGHVSLYWYRQALGQGPEFLTYFNYEAQQDKSGLPNDRFSAERPEGSISTLTIQRTEQRDSAMYRCASSLYQGADTQYFGPGTRLTVL.

In its sample, this clonotype was seen many times. V is TRBV3-1 and J is TRBJ1-6; 11 bases align to TRBD1. Germline V CDR1 and CDR2: LGHDT, YNNKEL (reference sequence). This CDR3 spans 19 amino acids. V trimming: 4 bases; J trimming: 0 bases; junction bases outside the gene matches: 8. CDR3 residues: CASSPRTGGRGSYNSPLHF. As DNA, the CDR3 is TGTGCCAGCAGCCCTCGGACAGGGGGCAGGGGCTCCTATAATTCACCCCTCCACTTT.

This clonotype was seen a handful of times. The J gene is TRBJ2-4, the V gene TRBV7-6; unclear D gene. Trimming took off 5 bases at V and 6 bases at J, with 11 bases between the two ends. The CDR3 length is 13 residues. Germline lookup yields CDR1 SGHVS and CDR2 FNYEAQ. The CDR3 nucleotides read TGTGCCAGCAGCCCGGACCAACTAAACATTCAGTACTTC. It translates to CASSPDQLNIQYF.

The CDR3 here is CASSLVGGANYGYTF. The CDR3 DNA is TGTGCCAGCAGCTTAGTGGGGGGCGCTAACTATGGCTACACCTTC. V usage is TRBV7-9 and J usage is TRBJ1-2, with D perhaps matching TRBD1 (6 bases). This CDR3 is built from 15 residues. Trimming pared 1 base from V and 0 bases from J, leaving 9 bases between. Germline V gene lookup returns CDR1 SEHNR and CDR2 FQNEAQ (reference sequence).

Written as DNA, the CDR3 is TGTGCCAGCAGCTTAAATCCCTCCTACGAGCAGTACTTC. This gives the protein CASSLNPSYEQYF. The chain recombines TRBV7-3 with TRBJ2-7; D not resolved. Deletions cut 1 base from V and 0 bases from J, with 4 bases between. This CDR3 contains 13 residues. CDR1 SGHTA and CDR2 FQGTGA come from the germline V gene.

The chain joins TRBV3-1 to TRBJ2-7, with D hard to call. The CDR3 contains 14 residues. V lost 4 bases and J lost 1, with 11 bases in between. Germline values: CDR1 LGHDT, CDR2 YNNKEL (reference sequence). CDR3: CASSLGPGSYEQYV. The CDR3 nucleotides are TGTGCCAGCAGCCTCGGGCCCGGGTCCTACGAGCAGTACGTC.

The J gene is TRBJ2-4, the V gene TRBV6-5, with a possible D match to TRBD1 (5 bases). CDR3 size: 15 residues. CDR1 is MNHEY, CDR2 SVGAGI, per germline. V was cut by 4 bases and J by 7 bases, with 17 bases left in between. DNA for the CDR3: TGTGCCAGCAGTTTCACAGGAGACATTCGTAACATTCAGTACTTC. This translates into CASSFTGDIRNIQYF.

This chain joins TRBV7-8 and TRBJ2-7, with D tentatively TRBD1 (6 bases). V gave up 4 bases and J gave up 3 bases, with 19 bases separating them. Per germline, CDR1 SGHVS and CDR2 FQNEAQ. This CDR3 is built from 16 residues. Here the CDR3 DNA reads TGTGCCAGCAGCTATTGGCCGGGGACAACCCACTACGAGCAGTACGTC. This codes for CASSYWPGTTHYEQYV.

This clonotype was seen ten or more times. The chain recombines TRBV11-2 with TRBJ1-1; D gene unclear. The CDR3 is 15 residues long. Trimming stripped 5 bases from V and 4 bases from J, with 17 bases between. CDR1 and CDR2 from the germline V gene are SGHAT and FQNNGV. Here the CDR3 reads CASSPLPQTSTEAFF. As DNA, the CDR3 is TGTGCCAGCAGCCCCCTTCCCCAGACTAGCACTGAAGCTTTCTTT.

The V and J genes are TRBV29-1 and TRBJ1-2; 8 bases align to TRBD1. V shed 3 bases, J shed 7 bases, and the junction held 7 bases outside the gene matches. The CDR3 sequence is 13 residues long. Germline V lookup: CDR1 SQVTM, CDR2 ANQGSEA. Here the CDR3 DNA reads TGCAGCGTTGACAACGGACAGGGTGGTGGCTACACCTTC. Amino acid sequence: CSVDNGQGGGYTF.